The 5 T cell receptor beta chains given below trace back to one sample, sequenced in a study of CD8+CD57+ T cells in acquired aplastic anemia. Patients chosen for sequencing had CD8+CD57+ cells that had expanded, as shown by flow cytometry. Both TCR beta VDJ combination and CDR3 sequence profiling were carried out. Genomic DNA was the template for this profiling. In TCRdb, the reads were re-called with MiXCR into one record per CDR3 protein. Here the sample spans some 170,000 distinct CDR3 sequences, around 48% being singletons. The specimen sequenced was sorted CD4+, CD8+, or CD8+CD57+ T cells (not recorded which) from PBMCs. These receptors all come from a human donor with aplastic anemia.

The chain has TRBV2 and TRBJ2-1, with D uncertain. The length of the CDR3 is 14 residues. CDR1 is SNHLY and CDR2 is FYNNEI in the germline V gene. Trimming removed 3 bases at V and 9 bases at J, with 15 bases between. Here the CDR3 DNA reads TGTGCCAGCAGTGAGTCGGGTGGGCAGATTGAGCAGTTCTTC. Protein product: CASSESGGQIEQFF.

This clonotype was counted many times. The rearrangement uses TRBV3-1 and TRBJ2-7, with TRBD1 matching 10 bases. J gave up 3 bases and V 5 bases, and 7 bases lay outside the gene matches. This CDR3 has 15 amino acids. CDR1 is LGHDT, CDR2 YNNKEL, per germline (reference sequence). The CDR3 sequence: CASSSPDRGIYEQYF. In DNA form, the CDR3 reads TGTGCCAGCAGCTCCCCGGACAGGGGGATCTACGAGCAGTACTTC.

This clonotype was observed at least ten times. The chain combines TRBV11-2 with TRBJ2-3; TRBD1 matches 9 bases. V lost 5 bases to trimming and J lost 3 bases; unmatched junction nucleotides: 9. The germline gives CDR1 SGHAT, CDR2 FQNNGV. This CDR3 contains 16 residues. The CDR3 reads CASSASSGTGTDTQYF. The DNA of the CDR3 is TGTGCCAGCAGCGCATCTTCCGGGACAGGGACAGATACGCAGTATTTT.

Concerning this clonotype: An end of the junction does not agree with germline; a read error may underlie this. The chain joins TRBV20-1 to TRBJ1-2; a possible D gene is TRBD1 (6 bases). This CDR3 is 14 amino acids long. In germline, CDR1 is DFQATT, CDR2 SNEGSKA (reference sequence). CDR3 in amino acids: CSEIRQVSNYCYAF. Written as DNA, the CDR3 is TGCAGTGAAATTCGACAGGTTAGCAACTATTGCTACGCCTTC.

The chain links TRBV19 to TRBJ2-1; D is unclear. Trimming removed 1 base from V and 4 bases from J, with 8 bases in between. Germline CDR1 reads LNHDA; CDR2 reads SQIVND (reference sequence). This CDR3 is built from 14 residues. The CDR3 here is CASSIGTTYNEQFF. The DNA of the CDR3 is TGTGCCAGTAGTATAGGGACCACTTACAATGAGCAGTTCTTC.